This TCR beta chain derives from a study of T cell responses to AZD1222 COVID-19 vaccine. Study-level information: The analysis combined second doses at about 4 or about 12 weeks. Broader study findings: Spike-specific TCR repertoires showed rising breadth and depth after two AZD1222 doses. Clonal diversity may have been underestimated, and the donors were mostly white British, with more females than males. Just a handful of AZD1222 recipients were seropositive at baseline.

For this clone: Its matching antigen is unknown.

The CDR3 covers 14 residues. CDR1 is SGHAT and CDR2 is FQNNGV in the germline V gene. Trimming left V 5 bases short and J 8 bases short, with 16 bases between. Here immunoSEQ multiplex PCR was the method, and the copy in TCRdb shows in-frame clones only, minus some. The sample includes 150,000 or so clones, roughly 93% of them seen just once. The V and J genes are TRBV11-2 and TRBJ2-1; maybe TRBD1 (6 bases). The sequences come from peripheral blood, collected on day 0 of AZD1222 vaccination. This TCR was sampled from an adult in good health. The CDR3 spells CASSKRDNEDEQFF. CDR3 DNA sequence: TGTGCCAGCAGCAAACGGGACAACGAAGATGAGCAGTTCTTC.